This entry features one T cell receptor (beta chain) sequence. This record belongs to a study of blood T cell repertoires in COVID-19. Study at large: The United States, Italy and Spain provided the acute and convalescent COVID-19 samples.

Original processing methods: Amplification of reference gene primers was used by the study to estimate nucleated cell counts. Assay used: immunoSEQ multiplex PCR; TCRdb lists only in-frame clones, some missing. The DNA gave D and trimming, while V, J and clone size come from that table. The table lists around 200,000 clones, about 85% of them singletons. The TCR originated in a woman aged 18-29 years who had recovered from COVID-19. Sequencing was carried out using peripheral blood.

CDR3 sequence: CASSLAKGVWETQYF. CDR3 DNA sequence: TGTGCCAGCAGCTTAGCAAAAGGGGTGTGGGAGACCCAGTACTTC. V gene TRBV7-2 combines with J gene TRBJ2-5; possible D gene TRBD1, 5 bases. Germline CDR1 reads SGHTA; CDR2 reads FQGNSA. V lost 0 bases to trimming and J lost 5 bases, with 13 bases between them. CDR3 size: 15 residues.